This entry describes one T cell receptor (beta chain). What it binds is unknown. Sequence at one end of the junction differs from germline and may be a read error. The CDR3 runs 14 residues. The germline gives CDR1 SSHAT, CDR2 FNYEAQ (reference sequence). This entry comes from a study of shared clonotypes between healthy human individuals. The overall study: The donor group consisted of a couple of women and a few men, aged 18 to 49. Per-donor plates numbered three CD4 naive, three CD4 memory, two CD8 naive and one CD8 memory. Study findings and constraints: Sharing across four donors was highest in naive CD4 (around 5%) and lowest in memory CD8 (0.4%). Clonotypes which were not shared had lower generation probabilities than clonotypes that all four donors shared.

Assay: immunoSEQ multiplex PCR; the TCRdb copy retains only in-frame clones and omits some. The top ten hold over 0.3% of the sample, which has under 1,900,000 clones, approximately 98.5% seen once. The specimen sequenced was naive CD4+ T cells sorted from blood. Subset noted: CD45RA+ positively selected. The rearrangement links TRBV7-7 to TRBJ1-4, with D maybe TRBD1 (5 bases). The TCR originated in a man aged 25 to 40 in good health. This CDR3 is CASRAGAEDGKLFF. CDR3 coding DNA: TGTGCTAGCAGGGCCGGGGCCGAGGATGGAAAACTGTTTTTT.